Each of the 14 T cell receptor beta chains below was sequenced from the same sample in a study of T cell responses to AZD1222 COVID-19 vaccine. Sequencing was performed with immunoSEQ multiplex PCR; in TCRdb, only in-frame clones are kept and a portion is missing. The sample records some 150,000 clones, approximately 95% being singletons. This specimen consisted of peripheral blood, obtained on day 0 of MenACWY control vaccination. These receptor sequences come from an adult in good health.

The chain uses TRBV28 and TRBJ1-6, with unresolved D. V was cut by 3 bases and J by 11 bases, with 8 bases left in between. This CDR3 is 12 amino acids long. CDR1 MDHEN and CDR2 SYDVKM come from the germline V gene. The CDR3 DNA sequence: TGTGCCAGCAGTTTCACCGTCCCACCCCTCCACTTT. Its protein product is CASSFTVPPLHF.

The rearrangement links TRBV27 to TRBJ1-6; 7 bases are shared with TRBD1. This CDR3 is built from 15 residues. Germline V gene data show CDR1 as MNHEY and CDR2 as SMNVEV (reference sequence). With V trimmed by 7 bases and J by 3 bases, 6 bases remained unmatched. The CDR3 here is CASTRDSLYNSPLHF. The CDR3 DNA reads TGTGCCAGCACCAGGGACAGCCTCTATAATTCACCCCTCCACTTT.

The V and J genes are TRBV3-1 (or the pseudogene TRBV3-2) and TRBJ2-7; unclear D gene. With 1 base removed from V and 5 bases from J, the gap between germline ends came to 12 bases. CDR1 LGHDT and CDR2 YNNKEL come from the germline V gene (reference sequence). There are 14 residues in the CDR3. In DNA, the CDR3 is TGTGCCAGCAGCCAAGGAGGTCCTAGGGACGAGCAGTACTTC. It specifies CASSQGGPRDEQYF.

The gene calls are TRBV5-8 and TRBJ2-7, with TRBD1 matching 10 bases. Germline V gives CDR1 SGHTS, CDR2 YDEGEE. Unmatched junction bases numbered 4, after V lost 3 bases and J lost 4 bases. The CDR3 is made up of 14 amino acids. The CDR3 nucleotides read TGTGCCAGCAGCTACGGGACAGGGGTTTACGAGCAGTACTTC. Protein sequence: CASSYGTGVYEQYF.

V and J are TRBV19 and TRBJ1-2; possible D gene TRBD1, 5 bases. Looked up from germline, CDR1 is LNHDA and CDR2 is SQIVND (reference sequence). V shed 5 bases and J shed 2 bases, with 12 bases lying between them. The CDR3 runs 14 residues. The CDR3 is CASSAGAINYGYTF. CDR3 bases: TGTGCCAGTAGTGCCGGGGCCATAAACTATGGCTACACCTTC.

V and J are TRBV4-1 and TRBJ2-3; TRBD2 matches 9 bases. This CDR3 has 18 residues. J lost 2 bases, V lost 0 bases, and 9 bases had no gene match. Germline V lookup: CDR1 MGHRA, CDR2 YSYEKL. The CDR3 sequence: CASSQDKMVAGATDTQYF. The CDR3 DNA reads TGCGCCAGCAGCCAAGATAAGATGGTAGCGGGGGCCACAGATACGCAGTATTTT.

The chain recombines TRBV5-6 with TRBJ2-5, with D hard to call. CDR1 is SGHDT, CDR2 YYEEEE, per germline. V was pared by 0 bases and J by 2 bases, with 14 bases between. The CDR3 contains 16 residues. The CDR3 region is CASSLGVTWVQETQYF. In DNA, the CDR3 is TGTGCCAGCAGCTTGGGTGTAACGTGGGTTCAAGAGACCCAGTACTTC.

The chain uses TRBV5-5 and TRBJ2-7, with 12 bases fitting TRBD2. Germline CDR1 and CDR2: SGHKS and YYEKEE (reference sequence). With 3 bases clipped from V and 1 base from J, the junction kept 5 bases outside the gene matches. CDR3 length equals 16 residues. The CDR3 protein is CASSSVTSGGSYEQYF. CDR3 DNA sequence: TGTGCCAGCAGCTCGGTGACTAGCGGGGGTTCCTACGAGCAGTACTTC.

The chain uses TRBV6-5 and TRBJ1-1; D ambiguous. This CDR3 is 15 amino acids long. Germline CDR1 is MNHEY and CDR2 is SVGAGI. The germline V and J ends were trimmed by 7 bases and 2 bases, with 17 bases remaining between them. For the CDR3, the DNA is TGTGCCAGCATCTTTCTAAAGGGCCCCAACACTGAAGCTTTCTTT. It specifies CASIFLKGPNTEAFF.

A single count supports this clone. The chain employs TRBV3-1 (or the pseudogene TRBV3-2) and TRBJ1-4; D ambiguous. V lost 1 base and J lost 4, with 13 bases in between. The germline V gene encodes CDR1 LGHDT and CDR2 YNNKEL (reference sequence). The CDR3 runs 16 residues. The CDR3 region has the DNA TGTGCCAGCAGCCAAGCGGGTTCGGCCGGTAATGAAAAACTGTTTTTT. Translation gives CASSQAGSAGNEKLFF.

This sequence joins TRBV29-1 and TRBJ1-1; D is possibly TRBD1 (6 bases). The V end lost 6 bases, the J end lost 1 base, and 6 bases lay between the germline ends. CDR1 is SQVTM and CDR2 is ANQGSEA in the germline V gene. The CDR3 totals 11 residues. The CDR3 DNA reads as TGCAGCGTGACAGGGAACACTGAAGCTTTCTTT. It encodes CSVTGNTEAFF. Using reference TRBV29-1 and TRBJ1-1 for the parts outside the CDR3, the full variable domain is SAVISQKPSRDICQRGTSLTIQCQVDSQVTMMFWYRQQPGQSLTLIATANQGSEATYESGFVIDKFPISRPNLTFSTLTVSNMSPEDSSIYLCSVTGNTEAFFGQGTRLTVV.

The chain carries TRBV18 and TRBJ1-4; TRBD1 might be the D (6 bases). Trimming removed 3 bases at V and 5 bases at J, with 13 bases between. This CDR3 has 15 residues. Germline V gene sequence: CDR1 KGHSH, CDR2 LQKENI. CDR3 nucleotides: TGTGCCAGCTCACCCGTTAACAGGGTAAATGAAAAACTGTTTTTT. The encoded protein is CASSPVNRVNEKLFF.

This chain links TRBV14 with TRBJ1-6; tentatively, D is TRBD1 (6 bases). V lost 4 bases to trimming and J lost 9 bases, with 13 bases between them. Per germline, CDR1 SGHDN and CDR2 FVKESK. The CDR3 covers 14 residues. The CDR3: CASSLRDTFSPLHF. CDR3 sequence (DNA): TGTGCCAGCAGCCTACGGGACACATTTTCACCCCTCCACTTT.

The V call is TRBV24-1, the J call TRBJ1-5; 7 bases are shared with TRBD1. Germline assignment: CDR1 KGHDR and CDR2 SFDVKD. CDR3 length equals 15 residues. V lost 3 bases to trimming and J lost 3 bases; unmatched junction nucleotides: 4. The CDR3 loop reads CATSDSQGVNQPQHF. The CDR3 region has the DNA TGTGCCACCAGTGATAGCCAGGGGGTCAATCAGCCCCAGCATTTT.